This T cell receptor (beta chain) was recovered during a study of control samples from healthy donors and cancer patients. Produced via immunoSEQ multiplex PCR; TCRdb's table is partial and in-frame only. The table shows 150,000 to 200,000 clones, with more than 85% occurring only once. Per the germline V gene, CDR1 is SQVTM and CDR2 is ANQGSEA. Between the trimmed V and J ends, which lost 1 base and 9 bases, there was a span of 10 bases. The CDR3 spans 12 residues. The chain employs TRBV29-1 and TRBJ2-1, with D perhaps TRBD1 (5 bases). Specimen: blood. The TCR was taken from a woman in her thirties or forties in good health. Written as DNA, the CDR3 is TGCAGCGTTGAAGCTGGGGCCGGTGAGCAGTTCTTC. Translating it yields CSVEAGAGEQFF.